These T cell receptor beta chains were read from a single sample in a study of cytomegalovirus exposure and HLA in healthy donors. The protocol was immunoSEQ multiplex PCR, while the TCRdb copy is restricted to in-frame clones and leaves out a portion. The data hold around 90,000 clones, with more than 55% observed a single time. The sequenced sample consisted of PBMCs. The receptors were sampled from a woman aged 25-40 years in good health and CMV-seropositive. CDR3s include the opening cysteine and the closing phenylalanine or tryptophan. A D gene is named only where the DNA matches it firmly. Only some rows state a clone size, as once, few, many or a class for expanded clones.

d_gene,j_gene,abundance,v_gene,CDR3nt,CDR3aa
TRBD1,TRBJ2-5,.,TRBV15,TGTGCCACGAGGCGGGACAGGGGAATCGAGACCCAGTACTTC,CATRRDRGIETQYF
TRBD1,TRBJ2-7,.,TRBV7-3,TGTGCCAGCAGCCCCATTGGACAGGGGTCACCTGAACAGTACTTC,CASSPIGQGSPEQYF
.,TRBJ2-7,.,TRBV7-9,TGTTCCAGCAGCTTACAGTCCTACGAGCAGTACTTC,CSSSLQSYEQYF
.,TRBJ1-2,.,TRBV28,TGTGCCAGCAGTTTGGTGCACCATGACTCCAGTGGCTACACCTTC,CASSLVHHDSSGYTF
.,TRBJ2-2,few,TRBV6-5,TGTGCCAGCAGTTCCTGGAGGAACACCGGGGAGCTGTTTTTT,CASSSWRNTGELFF
.,TRBJ2-7,.,TRBV7-8,TGTGCCAGCAGCCGCGGGTCGTACGAGCAGTACTTC,CASSRGSYEQYF
.,TRBJ1-6,few,TRBV7-9,TGTGCCAGCAGCTCCCCCGGGGGGAAAACCCTCCACTTT,CASSSPGGKTLHF
TRBD2,TRBJ2-7,few,TRBV20-1,TGCAGTGCCGGCCCTAGCGGCGAGCAGTACTTC,CSAGPSGEQYF
.,TRBJ2-3,.,TRBV5-1,TGCGCCAGCAGCTTGGTGCTAGGCGCGAGGGCAGATACGCAGTATTTT,CASSLVLGARADTQYF
.,TRBJ2-7,.,TRBV30,TGTGCCTGGAATAGAGGCAGGGGCAACGAGCAGTACTTC,CAWNRGRGNEQYF
.,TRBJ1-1,few,TRBV7-9,TGTGCCAGCAGCTTTAAGCCATTGAACACTGAAGCTTTCTTT,CASSFKPLNTEAFF
TRBD2,TRBJ2-1,.,TRBV4-3,TGCGCCAGCAGCCCTCAGGGGTGGGGACTAGCGGATGAGCAGTTCTTC,CASSPQGWGLADEQFF
.,TRBJ1-2,.,TRBV7-2,TGTGCCAGCAGCCAGGAGGGGCTTAGTAACTATGGCTACACCTTC,CASSQEGLSNYGYTF
TRBD1,TRBJ2-1,.,TRBV6-4,TGTGCCAGCAGTCGAGACAGGGAACATGAGCAGTTCTTC,CASSRDREHEQFF
.,TRBJ2-7,few,TRBV5-1,TGCGCCAGCAGCTGGCGGGGCGAGCAGTACTTC,CASSWRGEQYF
.,TRBJ1-1,.,TRBV6-5,TGTGCCAGCAGCGCACAGGGTGCCGGTGAAGCTTTCTTT,CASSAQGAGEAFF
TRBD1,TRBJ1-1,.,TRBV5-6,TGTGCCAGCAGCTTTACAGGGGGTAAAGCTTTCTTT,CASSFTGGKAFF
.,TRBJ2-2,.,TRBV7-9,TGTGCCAGCAGGTTCGACAGTAACACCGGGGAGCTGTTTTTT,CASRFDSNTGELFF
TRBD2,TRBJ2-2,.,TRBV7-9,TGTGCCAGCAGCTTAGGCGGGGGGCCATTCACCGGGGAGCTGTTTTTT,CASSLGGGPFTGELFF
.,TRBJ1-2,.,TRBV5-6,TGTGCCAGCAGCTTGGACCCGGGTTACGGCTACCCCTTC,CASSLDPGYGYPF
.,TRBJ2-4,.,TRBV21-1,TGTGCCAGCGGGCCGGATACAGTACCCAAAAACATTCAGTACTTC,CASGPDTVPKNIQYF
TRBD2,TRBJ2-1,.,TRBV30,TGTGCCTGGAGTGTACTACTGGGGGGGGAGCAGTTCTTC,CAWSVLLGGEQFF
.,TRBJ1-1,.,TRBV19,TGTGCCAGTAGCGAATGGGGCACTAAGAACACTGAAGCTTTCTTT,CASSEWGTKNTEAFF
TRBD1,TRBJ2-7,.,TRBV19,TGTGCCAGTAGCCCAAAACAGGGGGCTTCGACCTACGAGCAGTACTTC,CASSPKQGASTYEQYF
.,TRBJ1-2,.,TRBV4-1,TGCGCCAGCAGCCAAGTCGGAGGGGTGCCGGCGGGCTACACCTTC,CASSQVGGVPAGYTF
TRBD1,TRBJ1-2,.,TRBV6-5,TGTGCCAGCAGTTACGACCACACAGGGGATGGCTACACCTTC,CASSYDHTGDGYTF
TRBD2,TRBJ2-1,.,TRBV11-2,TGTGCCAGCAGCTTACTAGCGGGGGTTACTCACAATGAGCAGTTCTTC,CASSLLAGVTHNEQFF
TRBD1,TRBJ2-7,.,TRBV5-1,TGCGCCAGCAGCGGGACAGGGGTCGAGCAGTACTTC,CASSGTGVEQYF
TRBD1,TRBJ1-5,once,TRBV7-6,TGTGCCAGCAGCTCCGCCATGGGGGACAGCGACAATCAGCCCCAGCATTTT,CASSSAMGDSDNQPQHF
TRBD1,TRBJ2-7,.,TRBV6-5,TGTGCCAGCAACAGGGGTTACGAGCAGTACTTC,CASNRGYEQYF
.,TRBJ1-1,few,TRBV28,TGTGCCACCTTTAAGCGGGGAAAGAGTGAAGCTTTCTTT,CATFKRGKSEAFF
.,TRBJ2-7,few,TRBV18,TGTGCCAGCTCACCGGGCAGGGTCTACGAGCAGTACTTC,CASSPGRVYEQYF